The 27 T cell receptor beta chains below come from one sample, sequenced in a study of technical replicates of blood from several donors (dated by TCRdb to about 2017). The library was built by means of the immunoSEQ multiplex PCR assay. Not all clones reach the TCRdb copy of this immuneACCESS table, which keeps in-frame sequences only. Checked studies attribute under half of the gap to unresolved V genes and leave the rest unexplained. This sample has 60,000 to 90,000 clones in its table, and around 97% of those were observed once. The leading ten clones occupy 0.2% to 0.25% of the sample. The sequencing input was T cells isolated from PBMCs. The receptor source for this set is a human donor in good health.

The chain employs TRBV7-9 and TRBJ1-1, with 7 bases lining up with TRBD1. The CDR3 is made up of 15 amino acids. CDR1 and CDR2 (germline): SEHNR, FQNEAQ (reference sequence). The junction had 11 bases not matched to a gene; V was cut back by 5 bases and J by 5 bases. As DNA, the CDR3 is TGTGCCAGCAGCGAAGGACAGGTGTTGTGGACTGAAGCTTTCTTT. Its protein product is CASSEGQVLWTEAFF.

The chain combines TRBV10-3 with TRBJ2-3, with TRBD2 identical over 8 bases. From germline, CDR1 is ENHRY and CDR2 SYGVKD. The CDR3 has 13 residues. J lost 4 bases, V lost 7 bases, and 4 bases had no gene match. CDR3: CAITAGDPDTQYF. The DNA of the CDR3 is TGTGCCATCACAGCGGGAGATCCAGATACGCAGTATTTT.

CDR3 DNA sequence: TGTGCCAGCAGCTGGAGCGGGAGCCAATACAATGAGCAGTTCTTC. Translating it yields CASSWSGSQYNEQFF. The V and J genes are TRBV7-6 and TRBJ2-1; 8 nucleotides align to TRBD2. There are 15 residues in the CDR3. With 4 bases clipped from V and 4 bases from J, the junction kept 6 bases outside the gene matches. From germline, CDR1 is SGHVS and CDR2 FNYEAQ.

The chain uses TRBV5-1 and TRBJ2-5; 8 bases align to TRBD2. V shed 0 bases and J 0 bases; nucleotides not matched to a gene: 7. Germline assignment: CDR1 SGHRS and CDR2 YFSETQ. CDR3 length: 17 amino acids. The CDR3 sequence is CASSLAGGGPYQETQYF. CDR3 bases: TGCGCCAGCAGCTTGGCCGGCGGGGGGCCCTACCAAGAGACCCAGTACTTC.

The CDR3 sequence is CASSHGSGHLVSYEQYF. The DNA of the CDR3 is TGTGCCAGCAGTCACGGTTCGGGACACCTCGTCTCCTACGAGCAGTACTTC. The chain uses TRBV25-1 and TRBJ2-7; TRBD1 is a possible D gene (6 bases). The germline V gene encodes CDR1 MGHDK and CDR2 SYGVNS. The CDR3 covers 17 residues. Trimming cost V 5 bases and J 0 bases, with 20 bases left between them.

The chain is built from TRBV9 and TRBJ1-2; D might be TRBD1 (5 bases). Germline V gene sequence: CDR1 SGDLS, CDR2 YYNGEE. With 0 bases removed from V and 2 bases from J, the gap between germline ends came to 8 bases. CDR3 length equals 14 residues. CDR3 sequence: CASSVAEGNYGYTF. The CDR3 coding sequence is TGTGCCAGCAGCGTAGCGGAGGGGAACTATGGCTACACCTTC.

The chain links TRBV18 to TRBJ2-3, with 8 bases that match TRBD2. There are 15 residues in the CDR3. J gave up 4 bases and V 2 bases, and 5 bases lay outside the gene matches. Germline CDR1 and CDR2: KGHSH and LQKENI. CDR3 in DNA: TGTGCCAGCTCACCAGGAGCGGGAGTGGCAGATACGCAGTATTTT. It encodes CASSPGAGVADTQYF.

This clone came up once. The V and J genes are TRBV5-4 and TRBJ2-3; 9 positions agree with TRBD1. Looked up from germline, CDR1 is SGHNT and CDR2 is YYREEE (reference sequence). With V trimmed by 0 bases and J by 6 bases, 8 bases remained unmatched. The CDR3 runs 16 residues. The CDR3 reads CASSLARGTGRDTQYF. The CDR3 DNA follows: TGTGCCAGCAGCTTGGCCCGGGGGACAGGGAGGGATACGCAGTATTTT. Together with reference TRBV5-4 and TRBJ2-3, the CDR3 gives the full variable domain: ETGVTQSPTHLIKTRGQQVTLRCSSQSGHNTVSWYQQALGQGPQFIFQYYREEENGRGNFPPRFSGLQFPNYSSELNVNALELDDSALYLCASSLARGTGRDTQYFGPGTRLTVL.

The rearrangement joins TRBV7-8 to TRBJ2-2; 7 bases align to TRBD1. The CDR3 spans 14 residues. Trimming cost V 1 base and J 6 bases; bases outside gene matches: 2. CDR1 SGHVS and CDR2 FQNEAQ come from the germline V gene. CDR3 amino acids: CASSLETGAGELFF. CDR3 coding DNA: TGTGCCAGCAGCTTAGAAACAGGGGCCGGGGAGCTGTTTTTT. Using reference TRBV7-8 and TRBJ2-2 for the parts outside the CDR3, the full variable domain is GAGVSQSPRYKVAKRGQDVALRCDPISGHVSLFWYQQALGQGPEFLTYFQNEAQLDKSGLPSDRFFAERPEGSVSTLKIQRTQQEDSAVYLCASSLETGAGELFFGEGSRLTVL.

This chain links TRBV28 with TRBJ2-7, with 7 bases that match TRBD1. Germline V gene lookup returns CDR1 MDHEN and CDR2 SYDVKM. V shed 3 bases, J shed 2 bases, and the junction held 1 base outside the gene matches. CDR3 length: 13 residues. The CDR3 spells CASSLTGPYEQYF. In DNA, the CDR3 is TGTGCCAGCAGTTTGACAGGGCCCTACGAGCAGTACTTC.

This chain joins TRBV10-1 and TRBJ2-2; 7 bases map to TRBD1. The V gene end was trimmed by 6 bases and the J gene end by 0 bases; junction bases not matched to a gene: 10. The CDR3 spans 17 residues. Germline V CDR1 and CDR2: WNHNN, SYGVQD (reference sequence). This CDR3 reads CASSTGTVDPNTGELFF. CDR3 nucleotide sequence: TGCGCCAGCAGCACCGGGACAGTAGATCCGAACACCGGGGAGCTGTTTTTT.

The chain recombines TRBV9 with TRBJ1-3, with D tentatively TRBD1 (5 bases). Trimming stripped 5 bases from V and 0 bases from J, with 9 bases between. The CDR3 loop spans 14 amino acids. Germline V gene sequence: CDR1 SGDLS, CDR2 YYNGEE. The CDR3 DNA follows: TGTGCCAGCAGTCCGGGGGGCTCTGGAAACACCATATATTTT. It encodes CASSPGGSGNTIYF. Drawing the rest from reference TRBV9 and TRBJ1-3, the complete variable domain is DSGVTQTPKHLITATGQRVTLRCSPRSGDLSVYWYQQSLDQGLQFLIQYYNGEERAKGNILERFSAQQFPDLHSELNLSSLELGDSALYFCASSPGGSGNTIYFGEGSWLTVV.

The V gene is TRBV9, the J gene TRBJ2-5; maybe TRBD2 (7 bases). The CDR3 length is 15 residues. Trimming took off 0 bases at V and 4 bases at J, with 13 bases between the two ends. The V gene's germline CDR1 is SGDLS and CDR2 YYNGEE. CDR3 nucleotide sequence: TGTGCCAGCAGCGTAGGCGGGGGCGGCAGAGAGACCCAGTACTTC. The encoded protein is CASSVGGGGRETQYF.

CDR3 DNA sequence: TGTGCCAGCAGCTTAGTTTCACCCCGATCGAGCTATGGCTACACCTTC. It codes for CASSLVSPRSSYGYTF. The chain has TRBV7-8 and TRBJ1-2; D is ambiguous. Per the germline V gene, CDR1 is SGHVS and CDR2 is FQNEAQ. V dropped 1 base and J dropped 4 bases, with 16 bases sitting between them. The CDR3 totals 16 residues.

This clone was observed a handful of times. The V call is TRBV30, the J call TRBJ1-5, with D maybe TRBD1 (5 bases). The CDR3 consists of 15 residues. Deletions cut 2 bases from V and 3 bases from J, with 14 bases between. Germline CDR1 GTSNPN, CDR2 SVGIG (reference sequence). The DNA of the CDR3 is TGTGCCTGGAGTTCGAAGGGACTGTACAATCAGCCCCAGCATTTT. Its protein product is CAWSSKGLYNQPQHF.

In DNA, the CDR3 is TGTGCCAGCAGTGCTAGGACTAATCCGAACACCGGGGAGCTGTTTTTT. Its protein product is CASSARTNPNTGELFF. The genes are TRBV6-1 and TRBJ2-2, with a weak D call TRBD2 (6 bases). Germline V gives CDR1 MNHNS, CDR2 SASEGT. The CDR3 is 16 amino acids. V was cut by 4 bases and J by 0 bases, with 12 bases left in between.

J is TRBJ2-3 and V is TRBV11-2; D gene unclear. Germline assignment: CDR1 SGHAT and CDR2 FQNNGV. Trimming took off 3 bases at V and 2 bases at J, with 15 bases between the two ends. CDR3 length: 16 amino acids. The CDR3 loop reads CASSFFGLRHTDTQYF. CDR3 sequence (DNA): TGTGCCAGCAGCTTTTTTGGCCTCAGGCACACAGATACGCAGTATTTT. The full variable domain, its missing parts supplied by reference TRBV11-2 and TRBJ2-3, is EAGVAQSPRYKIIEKRQSVAFWCNPISGHATLYWYQQILGQGPKLLIQFQNNGVVDDSQLPKDRFSAERLKGVDSTLKIQPAKLEDSAVYLCASSFFGLRHTDTQYFGPGTRLTVL.

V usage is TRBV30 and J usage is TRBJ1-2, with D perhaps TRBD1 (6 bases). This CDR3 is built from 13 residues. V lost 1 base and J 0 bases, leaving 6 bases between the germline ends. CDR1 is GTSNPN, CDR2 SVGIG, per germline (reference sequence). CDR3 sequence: CAWSAGANYGYTF. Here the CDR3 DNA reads TGTGCCTGGAGTGCAGGGGCTAACTATGGCTACACCTTC.

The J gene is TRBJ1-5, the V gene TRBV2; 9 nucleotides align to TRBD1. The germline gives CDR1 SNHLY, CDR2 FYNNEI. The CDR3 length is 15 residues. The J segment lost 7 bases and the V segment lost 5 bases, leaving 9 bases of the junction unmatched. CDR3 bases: TGTGCCAGCAGTATTTTCGACAGGGGGTCGCAGCCCCAGCATTTT. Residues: CASSIFDRGSQPQHF. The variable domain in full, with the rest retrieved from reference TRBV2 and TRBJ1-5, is EPEVTQTPSHQVTQMGQEVILRCVPISNHLYFYWYRQILGQKVEFLVSFYNNEISEKSEIFDDQFSVERPDGSNFTLKIRSTKLEDSAMYFCASSIFDRGSQPQHFGDGTRLSIL.

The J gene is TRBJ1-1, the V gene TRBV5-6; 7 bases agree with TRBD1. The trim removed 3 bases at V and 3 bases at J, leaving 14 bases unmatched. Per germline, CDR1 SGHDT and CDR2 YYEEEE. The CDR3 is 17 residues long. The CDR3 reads CASSSGQQGTHYTEAFF. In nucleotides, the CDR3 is TGTGCCAGCAGCTCAGGCCAACAGGGGACGCACTACACTGAAGCTTTCTTT. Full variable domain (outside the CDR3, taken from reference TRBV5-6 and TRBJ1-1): DAGVTQSPTHLIKTRGQQVTLRCSPKSGHDTVSWYQQALGQGPQFIFQYYEEEERQRGNFPDRFSGHQFPNYSSELNVNALLLGDSALYLCASSSGQQGTHYTEAFFGQGTRLTVV.

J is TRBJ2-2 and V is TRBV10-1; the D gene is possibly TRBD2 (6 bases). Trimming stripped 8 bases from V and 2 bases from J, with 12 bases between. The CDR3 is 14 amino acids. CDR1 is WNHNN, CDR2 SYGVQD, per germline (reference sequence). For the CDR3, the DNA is TGCGCCAGCTCTTCGGGGGTAAACACCGGGGAGCTGTTTTTT. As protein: CASSSGVNTGELFF.

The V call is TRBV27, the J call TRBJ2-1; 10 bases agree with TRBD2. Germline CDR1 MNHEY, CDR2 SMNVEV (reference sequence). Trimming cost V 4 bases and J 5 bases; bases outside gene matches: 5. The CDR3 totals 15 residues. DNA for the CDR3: TGTGCCAGCAGTTCGCCGGGACTAGCGAACAATGAGCAGTTCTTC. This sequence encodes CASSSPGLANNEQFF.

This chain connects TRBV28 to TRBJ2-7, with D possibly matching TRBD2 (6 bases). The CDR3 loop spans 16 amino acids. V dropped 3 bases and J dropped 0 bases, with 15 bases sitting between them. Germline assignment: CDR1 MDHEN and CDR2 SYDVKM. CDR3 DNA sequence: TGTGCCAGCAGTTTGGGACTTCCACGGCCCTCCTACGAGCAGTACTTC. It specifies CASSLGLPRPSYEQYF.

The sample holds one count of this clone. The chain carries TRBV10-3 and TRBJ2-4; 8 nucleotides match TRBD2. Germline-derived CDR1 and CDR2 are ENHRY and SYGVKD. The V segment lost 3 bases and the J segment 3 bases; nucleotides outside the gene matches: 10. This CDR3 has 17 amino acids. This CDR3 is CAISDLGAGGLKNIQYF. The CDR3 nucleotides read TGTGCCATCAGTGATTTAGGCGCGGGGGGCCTCAAAAACATTCAGTACTTC.

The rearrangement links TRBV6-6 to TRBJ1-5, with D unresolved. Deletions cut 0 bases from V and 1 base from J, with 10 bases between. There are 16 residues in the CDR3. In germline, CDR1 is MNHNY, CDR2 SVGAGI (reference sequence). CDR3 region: CASSYSVVESNQPQHF. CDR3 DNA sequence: TGTGCCAGCAGTTACTCGGTCGTGGAGAGCAATCAGCCCCAGCATTTT.

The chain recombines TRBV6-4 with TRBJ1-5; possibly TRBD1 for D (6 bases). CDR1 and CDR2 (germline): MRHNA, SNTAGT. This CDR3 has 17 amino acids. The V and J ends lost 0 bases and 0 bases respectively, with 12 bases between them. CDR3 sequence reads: CASSDSPRGYSNQPQHF. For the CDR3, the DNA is TGTGCCAGCAGTGACTCCCCCAGGGGTTATAGCAATCAGCCCCAGCATTTT.

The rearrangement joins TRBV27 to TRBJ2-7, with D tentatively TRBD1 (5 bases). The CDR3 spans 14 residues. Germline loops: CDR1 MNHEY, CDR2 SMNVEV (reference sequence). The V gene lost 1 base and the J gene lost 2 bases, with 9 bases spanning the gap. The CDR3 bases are TGTGCCAGCAGTTTATATCAGGGCCCCTACGAGCAGTACTTC. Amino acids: CASSLYQGPYEQYF.